The source of this T cell receptor (beta chain) is a study of CD8 T cells in Susac syndrome. RNA totalling about 0.5 to 1 ug underwent reverse transcription with random hexamers. TCRdb re-called the immunoSEQ multiplex PCR reads with MiXCR, one entry per CDR3 protein. The table includes more than 100,000 distinct CDR3 sequences, 85% to 95% detected once. The CDR3 sequence is 14 residues long. Germline V gene lookup returns CDR1 SGDLS and CDR2 YYNGEE. The V and J ends lost 3 bases and 6 bases respectively, with 15 bases between them. Sequencing targeted TCR beta in T cells from blood (CD8+ and CD4+). This TCR was recovered from a human donor with Susac syndrome. The chain recombines TRBV9 with TRBJ1-2; D is possibly TRBD1 (5 bases). The sequencing sample was made of CD8+ T cells from PBMCs. CDR3 region: CASSAGGAGNGYTF. CDR3 in DNA: TGTGCCAGCAGCGCCGGAGGGGCAGGAAATGGCTACACCTTC. Supplemented by reference TRBV9 and TRBJ1-2, the full variable domain reads DSGVTQTPKHLITATGQRVTLRCSPRSGDLSVYWYQQSLDQGLQFLIQYYNGEERAKGNILERFSAQQFPDLHSELNLSSLELGDSALYFCASSAGGAGNGYTFGSGTRLTVV.